These 20 T cell receptor beta chains were sequenced from one sample in a study of blood T cell repertoires in COVID-19. Using immunoSEQ multiplex PCR, the repertoire was profiled, and TCRdb retains in-frame clones only, with some absent. The sample consists of around 260,000 clones, 80% to 95% of them appearing once. Sample: PBMCs or T cells enriched from blood (not recorded which). These receptors all come from a woman aged 25 to 45 who had recovered from COVID-19.

The chain joins TRBV19 to TRBJ1-5; 7 nucleotides align to TRBD1. CDR3 length equals 14 residues. The germline CDR1 and CDR2 sequences are LNHDA and SQIVND (reference sequence). V trimming: 7 bases; J trimming: 5 bases; junction bases outside the gene matches: 8. CDR3 residues: CASNPGQIYQPQHF. The CDR3 DNA follows: TGTGCCAGTAACCCGGGACAGATTTATCAGCCCCAGCATTTT.

In its sample, this clone was seen once. The rearrangement uses TRBV7-2 and TRBJ2-1; TRBD2 aligns across 7 bases. The CDR3 extends over 15 amino acids. J gave up 4 bases and V 3 bases, and 6 bases lay outside the gene matches. CDR1 and CDR2 (germline): SGHTA, FQGNSA. The CDR3 DNA reads TGTGCCAGCAGCTTTTCCAGCGGGACTTACAATGAGCAGTTCTTC. Protein sequence: CASSFSSGTYNEQFF.

The rearrangement links TRBV29-1 to TRBJ2-2, with TRBD1 identical over 10 bases. The CDR3 consists of 16 residues. The trim removed 0 bases at V and 2 bases at J, leaving 3 bases unmatched. Per the germline V gene, CDR1 is SQVTM and CDR2 is ANQGSEA. The CDR3 is CSVEDRQGANTGELFF. In DNA, the CDR3 is TGCAGCGTTGAAGATCGACAGGGGGCAAACACCGGGGAGCTGTTTTTT.

This chain joins TRBV10-3 and TRBJ1-2; no firm D call. The germline V gene has CDR1 ENHRY and CDR2 SYGVKD. The CDR3 is 14 amino acids. Trimming cost V 4 bases and J 7 bases, with 16 bases left between them. DNA for the CDR3: TGTGCCATCAGTGCGAGGACTTCGAACGGTGGCTACACCTTC. Residues: CAISARTSNGGYTF.

The chain recombines TRBV28 with TRBJ2-1, with TRBD2 identical over 12 bases. The CDR3 spans 13 residues. Trimming cost V 6 bases and J 13 bases; bases outside gene matches: 7. Germline CDR1 reads MDHEN; CDR2 reads SYDVKM. The CDR3 reads CASRLAGGELQFF. The CDR3 DNA reads as TGTGCCAGCAGACTAGCGGGAGGAGAATTACAGTTCTTC.

This chain uses TRBV20-1 with TRBJ2-1; maybe TRBD2 (5 bases). CDR1 DFQATT and CDR2 SNEGSKA come from the germline V gene (reference sequence). Deletions cut 3 bases from V and 7 bases from J, with 31 bases between. This CDR3 region has 19 residues. Here the CDR3 DNA reads TGCAGTGCTAGTACGCCGCTAGCACCAGGACTTATGATGGGTAATGAGCAGTTCTTC. Protein: CSASTPLAPGLMMGNEQFF.

V and J are TRBV19 and TRBJ2-1; D uncertain. CDR3 length: 14 residues. The V end lost 5 bases, the J end lost 1 base, and 9 bases lay between the germline ends. Germline V gene lookup returns CDR1 LNHDA and CDR2 SQIVND (reference sequence). The CDR3 here is CASSVLDSYNEQFF. The CDR3 bases are TGTGCCAGTAGTGTGCTAGATTCCTACAATGAGCAGTTCTTC. The variable domain in full, completed from reference TRBV19 and TRBJ2-1, reads DGGITQSPKYLFRKEGQNVTLSCEQNLNHDAMYWYRQDPGQGLRLIYYSQIVNDFQKGDIAEGYSVSREKKESFPLTVTSAQKNPTAFYLCASSVLDSYNEQFFGPGTRLTVL.

This clone was picked up one time. V is TRBV28 and J is TRBJ2-7; 8 bases map to TRBD2. CDR1 is MDHEN and CDR2 is SYDVKM in the germline V gene. The length of the CDR3 is 17 residues. With V trimmed by 7 bases and J by 1 base, 15 bases remained unmatched. CDR3 region: CASKLTGGPSASYEQYF. DNA for the CDR3: TGTGCCAGCAAGCTGACGGGAGGGCCCTCAGCGTCCTACGAGCAGTACTTC.

The J gene is TRBJ2-5, the V gene TRBV3-1 (or the pseudogene TRBV3-2); 7 bases agree with TRBD2. V shed 4 bases and J 5 bases; nucleotides not matched to a gene: 7. The CDR3 contains 14 residues. Germline V gene lookup returns CDR1 LGHDT and CDR2 YNNKEL (reference sequence). In DNA form, the CDR3 reads TGTGCCAGCAGCCCCGGACTAGTTCGGGAGACCCAGTACTTC. Its protein product is CASSPGLVRETQYF.

V gene TRBV5-4 combines with J gene TRBJ1-1; 7 nucleotides match TRBD1. The CDR3 loop spans 13 amino acids. The germline CDR1 and CDR2 sequences are SGHNT and YYREEE (reference sequence). With 4 bases clipped from V and 10 bases from J, the junction kept 10 bases outside the gene matches. The CDR3 region is CASSVQGTRGAFF. CDR3 sequence (DNA): TGTGCCAGCAGCGTACAGGGGACTAGGGGAGCTTTCTTT.

J is TRBJ1-1 and V is TRBV5-1; D is perhaps TRBD1 (5 bases). V gave up 3 bases and J gave up 0 bases, with 9 bases separating them. From germline, CDR1 is SGHRS and CDR2 YFSETQ. The CDR3 has 14 residues. The CDR3 DNA is TGCGCCAGCAGCTCAGGGAGGGTGAACACTGAAGCTTTCTTT. Its protein product is CASSSGRVNTEAFF.

The gene calls are TRBV21-1 and TRBJ2-7; no check of the table's D call, TRBD2, against the DNA was made. TRBV21-1 is a pseudogene. CDR3 length equals 16 residues. The CDR3 DNA sequence: TGTGCCAGCAGCAAAGACACTAGCAGTCGTGGGTACGAGCAGTACTTC. Its protein product is CASSKDTSSRGYEQYF.

The rearrangement links TRBV7-8 to TRBJ1-1; D remains ambiguous. V lost 8 bases to trimming and J lost 9 bases, with 22 bases between them. This CDR3 has 14 amino acids. CDR1 and CDR2 (germline): SGHVS, FQNEAQ. The CDR3: CASGRDSPSGKAFF. CDR3 coding DNA: TGTGCCAGCGGCCGAGACTCACCGAGCGGAAAAGCTTTCTTT.

The chain links TRBV7-2 to TRBJ1-1; 8 bases line up with TRBD1. V lost 3 bases and J lost 10; bases outside the gene matches: 4. Germline-derived CDR1 and CDR2 are SGHTA and FQGNSA. CDR3 length: 12 residues. CDR3 sequence reads: CASSFGQGVAFF. CDR3 sequence (DNA): TGTGCCAGCAGCTTCGGACAGGGTGTAGCTTTCTTT.

There are a few counts of this clone. The genes are TRBV7-3 and TRBJ2-2, with D possibly being TRBD2 (6 bases). Per the germline V gene, CDR1 is SGHTA and CDR2 is FQGTGA. Trimming pared 6 bases from V and 4 bases from J, leaving 9 bases between. The CDR3 is made up of 13 amino acids. The CDR3 DNA sequence: TGTGCCAGCAGGCCCGGGGGCACCGGGGAGCTGTTTTTT. This codes for CASRPGGTGELFF.

The chain is built from TRBV28 and TRBJ1-5; TRBD1 aligns across 7 bases. This CDR3 is 13 amino acids long. The trim removed 7 bases at V and 7 bases at J, leaving 7 bases unmatched. Per the germline V gene, CDR1 is MDHEN and CDR2 is SYDVKM. The CDR3 bases are TGTGCCAGCAACTACAGGGGAGGACAGCCCCAGCATTTT. Its protein is CASNYRGGQPQHF.

The rearrangement uses TRBV20-1 and TRBJ1-5; a possible D gene is TRBD1 (6 bases). Germline V gene lookup returns CDR1 DFQATT and CDR2 SNEGSKA (reference sequence). The V end was cut by 3 bases, the J end by 0 bases, with 18 bases between. The CDR3 is made up of 17 amino acids. This CDR3 reads CSASHDPGGHSNQPQHF. As DNA, the CDR3 is TGCAGTGCTAGTCACGATCCGGGGGGACATAGCAATCAGCCCCAGCATTTT.

The chain uses TRBV24-1 and TRBJ1-5; D perhaps matches TRBD1 (5 bases). The CDR3 is 14 residues long. CDR1 KGHDR and CDR2 SFDVKD come from the germline V gene. V was cut by 5 bases and J by 4 bases, with 11 bases left in between. The CDR3 spells CATSVQGANQPQHF. The CDR3 DNA is TGTGCCACCAGTGTTCAGGGTGCGAATCAGCCCCAGCATTTT.

The chain is built from TRBV10-3 and TRBJ1-6; 8 bases agree with TRBD1. The CDR3 contains 14 residues. Germline CDR1 reads ENHRY; CDR2 reads SYGVKD. V shed 2 bases, J shed 10 bases, and the junction held 4 bases outside the gene matches. CDR3 region: CAISENTGGSPLHF. The CDR3, as DNA: TGTGCCATCAGTGAGAACACAGGGGGATCACCCCTCCACTTT.

V usage is TRBV30 and J usage is TRBJ1-4, with TRBD1 matching 7 bases. The CDR3 runs 15 residues. V trimming: 2 bases; J trimming: 7 bases; junction bases outside the gene matches: 10. CDR1 is GTSNPN and CDR2 is SVGIG in the germline V gene (reference sequence). CDR3 DNA: TGTGCCTGGAGTATGTTACAGGGGAAAGGTGAAAAACTGTTTTTT. It yields the protein CAWSMLQGKGEKLFF.